This TCR beta chain originates from a study of blood T cell repertoires in COVID-19. About the research overall: The United States, Italy and Spain provided the acute and convalescent COVID-19 samples. PBMCs, B-cell-depleted T cells, or T cells provided the cDNA or gDNA that made up the material.

Study processing details: By means of reference gene primer amplification, nucleated cell counts were estimated. Profiling relied on immunoSEQ multiplex PCR, and the TCRdb table lists in-frame clones only, not all of them. D and trimming come from the DNA, and the V and J calls and clone size come from that table. The table includes about 200,000 clones, 80% to 90% detected once. V was cut by 6 bases and J by 10 bases, with 18 bases left in between. This CDR3 is built from 12 residues. Germline CDR1 and CDR2: SQVTM and ANQGSEA. Source material: peripheral blood. V usage is TRBV29-1 and J usage is TRBJ1-2; possibly TRBD1 for D (5 bases). The sequence was obtained from a man aged 18-30 years with active or convalescent COVID-19. The CDR3 region has the DNA TGCAGCGTCGGGAGGGGTGACGGACTCTACACCTTC. Protein: CSVGRGDGLYTF.